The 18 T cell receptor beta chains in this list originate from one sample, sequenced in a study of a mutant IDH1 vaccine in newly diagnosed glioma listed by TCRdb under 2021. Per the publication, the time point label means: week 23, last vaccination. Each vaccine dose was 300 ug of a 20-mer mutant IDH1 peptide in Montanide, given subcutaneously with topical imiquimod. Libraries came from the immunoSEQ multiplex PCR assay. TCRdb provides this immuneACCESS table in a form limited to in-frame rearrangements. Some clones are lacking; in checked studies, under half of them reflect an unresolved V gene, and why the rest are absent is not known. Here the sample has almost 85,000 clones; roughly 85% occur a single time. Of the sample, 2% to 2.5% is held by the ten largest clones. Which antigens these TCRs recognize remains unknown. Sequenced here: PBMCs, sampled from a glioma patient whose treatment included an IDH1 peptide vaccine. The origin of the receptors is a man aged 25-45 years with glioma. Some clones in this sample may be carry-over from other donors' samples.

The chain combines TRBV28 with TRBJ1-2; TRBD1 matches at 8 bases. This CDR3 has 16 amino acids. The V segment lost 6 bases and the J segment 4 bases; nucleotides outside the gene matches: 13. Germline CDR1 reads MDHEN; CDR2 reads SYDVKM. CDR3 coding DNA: TGTGCCAGCAGATATCCTTCGAGACAGGGGAGCTATGGCTACACCTTC. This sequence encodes CASRYPSRQGSYGYTF.

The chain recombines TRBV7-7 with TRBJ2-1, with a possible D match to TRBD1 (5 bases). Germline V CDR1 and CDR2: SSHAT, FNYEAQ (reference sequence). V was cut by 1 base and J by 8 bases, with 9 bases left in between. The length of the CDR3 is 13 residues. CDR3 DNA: TGTGCCAGCAGCTTAGGGGGCGGTGATGAGCAGTTCTTC. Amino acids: CASSLGGGDEQFF.

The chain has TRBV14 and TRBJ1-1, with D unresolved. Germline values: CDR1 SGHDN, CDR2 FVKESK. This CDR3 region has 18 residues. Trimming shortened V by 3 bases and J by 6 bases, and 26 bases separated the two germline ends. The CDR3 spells CASSQTVGAVARVPEAFF. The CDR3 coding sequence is TGTGCCAGCAGCCAGACCGTCGGCGCCGTTGCTCGAGTCCCTGAAGCTTTCTTT.

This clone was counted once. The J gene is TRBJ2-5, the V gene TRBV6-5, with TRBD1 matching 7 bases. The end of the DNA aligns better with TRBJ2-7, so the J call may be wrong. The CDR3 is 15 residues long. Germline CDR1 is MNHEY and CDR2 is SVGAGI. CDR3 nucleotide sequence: TGTGCCAGCAGGTTGACAGGGCTCTCGTCCTACGAGCAGTACTTC. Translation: CASRLTGLSSYEQYF.

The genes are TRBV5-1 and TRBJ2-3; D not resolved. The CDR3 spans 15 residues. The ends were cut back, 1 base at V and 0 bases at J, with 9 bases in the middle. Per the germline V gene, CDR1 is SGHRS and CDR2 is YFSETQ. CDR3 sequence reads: CASSLRSSSTDTQYF. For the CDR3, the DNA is TGCGCCAGCAGCTTGAGGTCGAGCAGCACAGATACGCAGTATTTT.

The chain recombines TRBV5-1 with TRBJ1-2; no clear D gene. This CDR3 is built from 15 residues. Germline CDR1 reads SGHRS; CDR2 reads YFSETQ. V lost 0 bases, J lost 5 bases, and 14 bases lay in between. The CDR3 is CASSLAVGNGYGYTF. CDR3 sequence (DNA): TGCGCCAGCAGCTTGGCCGTCGGAAATGGGTATGGCTACACCTTC.

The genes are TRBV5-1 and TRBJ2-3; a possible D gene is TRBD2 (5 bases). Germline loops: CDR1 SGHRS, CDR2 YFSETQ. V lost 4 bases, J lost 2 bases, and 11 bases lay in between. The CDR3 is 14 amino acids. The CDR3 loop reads CASSPRGNTDTQYF. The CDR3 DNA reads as TGCGCCAGCAGCCCACGGGGAAACACAGATACGCAGTATTTT.

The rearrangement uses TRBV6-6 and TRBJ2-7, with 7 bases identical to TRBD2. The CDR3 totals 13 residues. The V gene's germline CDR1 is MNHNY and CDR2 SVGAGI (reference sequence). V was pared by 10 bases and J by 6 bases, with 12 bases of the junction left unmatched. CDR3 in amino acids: CAIGWGGDREQYF. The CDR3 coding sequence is TGTGCCATCGGATGGGGGGGGGATCGCGAGCAGTACTTC.

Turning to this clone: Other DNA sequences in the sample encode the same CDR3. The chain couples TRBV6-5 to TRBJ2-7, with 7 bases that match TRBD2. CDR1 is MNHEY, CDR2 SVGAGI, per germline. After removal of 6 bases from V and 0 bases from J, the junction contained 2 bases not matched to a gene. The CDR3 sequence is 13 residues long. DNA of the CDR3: TGTGCCAGCAGACGGGACTACTCCTACGAGCAGTACTTC. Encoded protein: CASRRDYSYEQYF.

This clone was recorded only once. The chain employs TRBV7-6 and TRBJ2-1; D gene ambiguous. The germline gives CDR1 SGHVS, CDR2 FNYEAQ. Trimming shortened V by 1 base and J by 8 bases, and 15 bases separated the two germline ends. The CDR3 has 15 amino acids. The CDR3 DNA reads TGTGCCAGCAGCTTAGGTGGCCCCCCACGGGATGAGCAGTTCTTC. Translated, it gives CASSLGGPPRDEQFF. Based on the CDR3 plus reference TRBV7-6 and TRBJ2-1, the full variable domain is GAGVSQSPRYKVTKRGQDVALRCDPISGHVSLYWYRQALGQGPEFLTYFNYEAQQDKSGLPNDRFSAERPEGSISTLTIQRTEQRDSAMYRCASSLGGPPRDEQFFGPGTRLTVL.

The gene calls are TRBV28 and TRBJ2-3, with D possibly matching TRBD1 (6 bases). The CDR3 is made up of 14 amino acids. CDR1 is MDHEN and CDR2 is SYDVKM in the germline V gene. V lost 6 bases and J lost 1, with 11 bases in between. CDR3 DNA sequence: TGTGCCAGCAGCACCGGGACACGCACAGATACGCAGTATTTT. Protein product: CASSTGTRTDTQYF.

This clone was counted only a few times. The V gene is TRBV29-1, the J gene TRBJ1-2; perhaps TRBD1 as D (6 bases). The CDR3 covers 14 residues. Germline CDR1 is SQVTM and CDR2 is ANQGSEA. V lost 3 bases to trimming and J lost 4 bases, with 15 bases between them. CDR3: CSVEMRTELYGYTF. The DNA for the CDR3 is TGCAGCGTTGAGATGAGGACAGAGCTCTATGGCTACACCTTC.

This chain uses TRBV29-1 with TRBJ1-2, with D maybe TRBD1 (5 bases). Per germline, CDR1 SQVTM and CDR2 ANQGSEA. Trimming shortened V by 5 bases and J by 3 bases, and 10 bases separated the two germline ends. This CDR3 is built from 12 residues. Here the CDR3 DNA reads TGCAGCGTTCCGACGGGGGACTATGGCTACACCTTC. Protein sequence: CSVPTGDYGYTF.

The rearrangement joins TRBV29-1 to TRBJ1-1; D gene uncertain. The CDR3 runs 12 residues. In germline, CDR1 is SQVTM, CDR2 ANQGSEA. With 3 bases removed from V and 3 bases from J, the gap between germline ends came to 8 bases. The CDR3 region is CSVDNGDTEAFF. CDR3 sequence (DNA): TGCAGCGTTGACAATGGGGACACTGAAGCTTTCTTT.

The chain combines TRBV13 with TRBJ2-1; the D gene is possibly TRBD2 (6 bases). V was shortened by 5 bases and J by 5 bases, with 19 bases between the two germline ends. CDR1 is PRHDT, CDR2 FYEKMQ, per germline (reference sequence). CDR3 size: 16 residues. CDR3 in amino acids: CASSHRGSRFDNEQFF. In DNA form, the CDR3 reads TGTGCCAGCAGCCATCGGGGGTCCAGGTTCGACAATGAGCAGTTCTTC.

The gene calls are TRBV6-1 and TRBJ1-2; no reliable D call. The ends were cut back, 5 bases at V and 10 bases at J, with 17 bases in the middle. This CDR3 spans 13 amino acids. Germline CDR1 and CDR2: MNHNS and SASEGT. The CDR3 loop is CASSLTDDVSYTF. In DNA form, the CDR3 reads TGTGCCAGCAGTCTGACTGATGACGTTTCCTACACCTTC.

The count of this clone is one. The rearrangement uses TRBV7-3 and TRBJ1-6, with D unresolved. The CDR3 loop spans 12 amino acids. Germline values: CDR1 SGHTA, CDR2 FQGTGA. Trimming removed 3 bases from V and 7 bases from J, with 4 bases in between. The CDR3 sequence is CASSFPNSPLHF. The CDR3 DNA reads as TGTGCCAGCAGCTTCCCGAATTCACCCCTCCACTTT.

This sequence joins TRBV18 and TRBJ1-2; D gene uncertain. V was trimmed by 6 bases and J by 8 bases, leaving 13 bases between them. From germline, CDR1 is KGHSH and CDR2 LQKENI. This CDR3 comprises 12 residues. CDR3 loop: CASSIGGGGYTF. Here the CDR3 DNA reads TGTGCCAGCTCGATCGGAGGAGGGGGCTACACCTTC.